A selection of T cell receptor beta chains follows, all from one sample in a study of T cells in localized non-small cell lung cancer. The repertoire was sequenced with immunoSEQ multiplex PCR; TCRdb's copy has only in-frame clones and lacks some. The sample holds some 52,000 clones, roughly 90% seen once. The input for sequencing was peripheral blood, taken before any cancer treatment. Receptors were obtained from a male donor at least 60 years old with stage III squamous cell lung carcinoma. Each CDR3 is given without its conserved first and last residue. Fields, in order: V gene, CDR3 protein.

V: TRBV2
CDR3: ASRRTGSSYNEQF

V: TRBV2
CDR3: ASSEQSSRQETQY

V: TRBV7-3
CDR3: ASSFGAGNEQF

V: TRBV7-3
CDR3: ASSLGGGPGSYNEQF

V: TRBV15
CDR3: ATSAILNTEAF

V: TRBV5-4
CDR3: ASSPNRDGNTEAF

V: TRBV7-8
CDR3: ASSPSTGMNTEAF

V: TRBV19
CDR3: ASSISYTPLH

V: TRBV27
CDR3: ASSSSSGVLKEQY

V: TRBV2
CDR3: ASSEGTGPRVGSPLH

V: TRBV18
CDR3: ASSAERAGGYT

V: TRBV7-6
CDR3: ASSLWVPSDEQF

V: TRBV4-1
CDR3: ASSHPPTGRFGNTIY

V: TRBV4-2
CDR3: ASSLGTSGGAYEQF

V: TRBV6-5
CDR3: ASSYGGGAALH

V: TRBV2
CDR3: ASSPVLGANVLT

V: TRBV30
CDR3: AWSGVNEQF

V: TRBV6-5
CDR3: AKQGFSSYEQY

V: TRBV7-9
CDR3: ASSLRESDRNLF

V: TRBV5-8
CDR3: ASSLDGQLSYNEQF

V: TRBV5-6
CDR3: ASSSGGFTGELF

V: TRBV2
CDR3: ASREKTGSGNTIY

V: TRBV5-4
CDR3: ASSLGGQGWNEQF

V: TRBV2
CDR3: ASTEGAGKRSPLH

V: TRBV4-2
CDR3: ASSQDPSGQGSLETQY

V: TRBV7-3
CDR3: ASSLGAGNTIY

V: TRBV10-2
CDR3: ASSDREVTEAF

V: TRBV4-2
CDR3: ASSVRLGTYNEQF

V: TRBV27
CDR3: ASSSWPGELF

V: TRBV6-5
CDR3: ASSRGYEQY

V: TRBV7-3
CDR3: ASSLFGGTQY

V: TRBV16
CDR3: ASSPGSGSGANVLT

V: TRBV19
CDR3: ASRPGTADRNEQF

V: TRBV2
CDR3: ASSEAGDRYYEQY

V: TRBV20-1
CDR3: SARVEGEQF

V: TRBV2
CDR3: ASATTGSTNYGYT

V: TRBV6-4
CDR3: ASKKGNLNTEAF

V: TRBV28
CDR3: ASSLDGARNEQY

V: TRBV7-2
CDR3: ASTGVGNQPQH

V: TRBV19
CDR3: ASSIVSRGRPQPQH

V: TRBV11-2
CDR3: ASSLDRGREQF

V: TRBV7-2
CDR3: ASSLNPAGWGF